The T cell receptor beta chain under discussion was sequenced for a study of blood T cell repertoires in COVID-19. TCRdb's copy holds only in-frame clones and misses some; the assay was immunoSEQ multiplex PCR. The sample consists of around 320,000 clones, just under 90% of them appearing once. Germline CDR1 and CDR2: WSHSY and SAAADI. This CDR3 comprises 12 residues. V was clipped by 3 bases and J by 5 bases, with 7 bases between them. Source material: peripheral blood. The J gene is TRBJ1-2, the V gene TRBV10-2; unclear D gene. This TCR was recovered from a woman in her twenties or thirties with COVID-19, enrolled during active disease. CDR3 protein: CASSDSEYGYTF. In DNA form, the CDR3 reads TGCGCCAGCAGTGACTCAGAATATGGCTACACCTTC.